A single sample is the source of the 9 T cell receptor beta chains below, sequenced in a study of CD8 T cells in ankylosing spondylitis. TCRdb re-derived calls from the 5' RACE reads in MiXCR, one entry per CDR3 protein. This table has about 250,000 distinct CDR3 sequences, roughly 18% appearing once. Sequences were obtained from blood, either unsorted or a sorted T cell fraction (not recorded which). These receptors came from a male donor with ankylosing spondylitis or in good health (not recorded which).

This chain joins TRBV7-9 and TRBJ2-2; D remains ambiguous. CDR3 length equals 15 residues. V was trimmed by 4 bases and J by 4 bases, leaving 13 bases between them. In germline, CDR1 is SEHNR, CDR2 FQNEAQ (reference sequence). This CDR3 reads CASSSLLKSTGELFF. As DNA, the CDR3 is TGTGCCAGCAGCTCTTTGCTTAAATCCACCGGGGAGCTGTTTTTT.

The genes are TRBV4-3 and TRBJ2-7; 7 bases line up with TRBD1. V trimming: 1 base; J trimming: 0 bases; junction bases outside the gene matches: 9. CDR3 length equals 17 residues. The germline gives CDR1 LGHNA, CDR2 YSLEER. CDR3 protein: CASSQGRRTGFSYEQYF. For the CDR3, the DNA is TGCGCCAGCAGCCAAGGCCGGAGGACAGGTTTCTCCTACGAGCAGTACTTC.

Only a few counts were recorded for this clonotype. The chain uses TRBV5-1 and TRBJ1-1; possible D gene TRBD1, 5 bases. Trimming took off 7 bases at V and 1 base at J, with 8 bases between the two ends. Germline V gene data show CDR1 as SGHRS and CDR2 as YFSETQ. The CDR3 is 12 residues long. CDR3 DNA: TGCGCCAGCGGGACGGCGAACACTGAAGCTTTCTTT. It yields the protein CASGTANTEAFF.

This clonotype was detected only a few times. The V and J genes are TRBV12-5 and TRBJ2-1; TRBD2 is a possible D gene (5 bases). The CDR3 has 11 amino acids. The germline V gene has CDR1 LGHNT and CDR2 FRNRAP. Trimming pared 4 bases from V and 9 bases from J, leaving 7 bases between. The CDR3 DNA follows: TGTGCTAGTGGTTCAAGCGGTGAGCAGTTCTTC. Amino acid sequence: CASGSSGEQFF. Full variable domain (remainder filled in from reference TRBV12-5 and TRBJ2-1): DARVTQTPRHKVTEMGQEVTMRCQPILGHNTVFWYRQTMMQGLELLAYFRNRAPLDDSGMPKDRFSAEMPDATLATLKIQPSEPRDSAVYFCASGSSGEQFFGPGTRLTVL.

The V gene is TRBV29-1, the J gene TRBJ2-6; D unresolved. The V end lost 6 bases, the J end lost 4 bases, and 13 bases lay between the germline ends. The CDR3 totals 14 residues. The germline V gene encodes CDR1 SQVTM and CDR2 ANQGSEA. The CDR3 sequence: CSVARSLGANVLTF. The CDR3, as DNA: TGCAGCGTCGCCCGATCCCTAGGGGCCAACGTCCTGACTTTC. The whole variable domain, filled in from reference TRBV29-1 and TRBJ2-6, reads SAVISQKPSRDICQRGTSLTIQCQVDSQVTMMFWYRQQPGQSLTLIATANQGSEATYESGFVIDKFPISRPNLTFSTLTVSNMSPEDSSIYLCSVARSLGANVLTFGAGSRLTVL.

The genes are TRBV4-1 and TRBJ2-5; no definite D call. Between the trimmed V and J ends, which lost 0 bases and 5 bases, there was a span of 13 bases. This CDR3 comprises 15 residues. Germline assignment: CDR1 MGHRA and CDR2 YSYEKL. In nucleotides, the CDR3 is TGCGCCAGCAGCCAAGATCTACCTAGTAGCGAGACCCAGTACTTC. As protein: CASSQDLPSSETQYF.

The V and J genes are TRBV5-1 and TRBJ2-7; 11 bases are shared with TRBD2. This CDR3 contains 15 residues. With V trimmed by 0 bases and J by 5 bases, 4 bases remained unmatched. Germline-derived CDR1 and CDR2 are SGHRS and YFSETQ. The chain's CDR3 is CASSLELTSGNEQYF. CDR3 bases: TGCGCCAGCAGCTTGGAGTTGACTAGCGGGAACGAGCAGTACTTC.

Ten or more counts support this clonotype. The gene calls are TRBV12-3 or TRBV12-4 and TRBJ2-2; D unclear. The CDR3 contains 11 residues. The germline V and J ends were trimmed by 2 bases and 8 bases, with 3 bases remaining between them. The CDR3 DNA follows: TGTGCCAGCAGTTTACTGGGGGAGCTGTTTTTT. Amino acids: CASSLLGELFF.

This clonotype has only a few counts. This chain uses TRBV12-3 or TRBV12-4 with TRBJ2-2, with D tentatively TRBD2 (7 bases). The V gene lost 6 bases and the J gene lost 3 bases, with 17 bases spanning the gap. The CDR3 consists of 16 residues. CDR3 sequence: CASRGGGGRDTGELFF. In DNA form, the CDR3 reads TGTGCCAGCAGGGGGGGCGGGGGCCGCGACACCGGGGAGCTGTTTTTT.